The T cell receptor (beta chain) described here comes from a study of regulatory T cells in long-lasting Graves disease. Study findings and constraints: Study of thyroid tissue was not done, with only peripheral blood studied. Those with persistent disease had in common more public clonotypes (roughly 3,000) than new patients (around 910). Persistent disease favored TRBV28, TRBJ1-2 and TRBJ2-5.

The germline V and J ends were trimmed by 1 base and 11 bases, with 15 bases remaining between them. This CDR3 has 14 residues. The germline V gene encodes CDR1 LNHDA and CDR2 SQIVND (reference sequence). The time point denotes: persistent/refractory GD, antithyroid drugs over 5 years with positive TRAb. The TCR library was prepared using RNA isolated from PBMCs. CDR3-region Arm-PCR and iRepertoire HTBI primers produced the TCR beta libraries. In the authors' methods: Samples collectively showed 60 to 75 TRBV and roughly 15 TRBJ segments. TCRdb recomputed calls from the multiplex PCR reads with MiXCR, one row per CDR3 protein. In this record, the V and J calls reflect TCRdb's handling and not the investigators' own analysis. In the table there are 600,000 to 800,000 distinct CDR3 sequences, 25% to 30% of which are singletons. For this clonotype: Antigen unknown.

This receptor was identified in a female donor with Graves disease. This rearrangement joins TRBV19 to TRBJ1-5; the D gene is possibly TRBD1 (5 bases). The sequences come from peripheral blood mononuclear cells (PBMCs), collected when the disease was refractory, from a patient treated with antithyroid drugs. Here the CDR3 DNA reads TGTGCCAGTAGTATAGGGGGACCAGGGCTGACCCAGCATTTT. This encodes CASSIGGPGLTQHF.